The present T cell receptor beta chain was sequenced within a study of early T cells in non-severe SARS-CoV-2 infection. This clonotype was counted between two and nine times. Its cognate antigen is unknown. Germline CDR1 MNHNY, CDR2 SVGAGI (reference sequence). The CDR3 has 17 amino acids. The V and J ends lost 2 bases and 0 bases respectively, with 15 bases between them. Study-level results: A preference for anti-spike CD8 responses marked VDJdb matching, which missed private and CD4 specificities.

Attachment of unique molecular identifiers to individual cDNA molecules was performed. Via MiXCR, TCRdb re-called the 5' RACE reads, giving one row per CDR3 protein. This table holds more than 80,000 distinct CDR3 sequences, approximately 14% found once. The gene calls are TRBV6-6 and TRBJ2-3, with no clear D. The specimen was whole blood. This TCR was recovered from an adult who was a healthcare worker with PCR-confirmed SARS-CoV-2 infection or an uninfected control (not recorded which). The chain's CDR3 is CASSYRPSKTSTDTQYF. CDR3 nucleotides: TGTGCCAGCAGTTACCGCCCTTCAAAGACTAGCACAGATACGCAGTATTTT.